One and the same sample provided the 29 T cell receptor beta chains below, sequenced in a study of glioma-infiltrating T cells. TCR alpha and beta CDR3 regions were amplified from RNA using iRepertoire nested multiplex PCR. TCRdb reanalysed the multiplex PCR reads using MiXCR and keeps one entry per CDR3 protein. The sample consists of under 150,000 distinct CDR3 sequences, approximately 40% of them appearing once. Sequencing was carried out using glioma tissue, nonneoplastic brain tissue, or PBMCs (not recorded which). These receptors were collected from a human donor with low-grade glioma or glioblastoma, undergoing nonglioma brain surgery, or in good health (not recorded which).

This clonotype was observed a handful of times. This chain links TRBV6-1 with TRBJ2-1, with D maybe TRBD2 (6 bases). Germline V gives CDR1 MNHNS, CDR2 SASEGT. V shed 6 bases and J shed 4 bases, with 22 bases lying between them. CDR3 size: 17 residues. The CDR3 nucleotides read TGTGCCAGCAGCTCCGGACTACTAGGGGCGTCGTACAATGAGCAGTTCTTC. It translates to CASSSGLLGASYNEQFF.

CDR3 sequence: CSPQSGSSYEQYF. Written as DNA, the CDR3 is TGCAGTCCCCAAAGCGGGAGCTCCTACGAGCAGTACTTC. J is TRBJ2-7 and V is TRBV20-1, with 8 bases matching TRBD2. Germline V gene data show CDR1 as DFQATT and CDR2 as SNEGSKA (reference sequence). The CDR3 runs to 13 residues. Trimming at V came to 8 bases and at J to 0 bases, leaving 6 bases not matched to a gene.

A few counts support this clonotype. The chain employs TRBV5-1 and TRBJ2-1; D gene ambiguous. This CDR3 comprises 14 residues. The germline CDR1 and CDR2 sequences are SGHRS and YFSETQ. Trimming shortened V by 0 bases and J by 3 bases, and 7 bases separated the two germline ends. The CDR3 loop is CASSLVTGYNEQFF. The CDR3 coding sequence is TGCGCCAGCAGCTTGGTTACGGGCTACAATGAGCAGTTCTTC.

This clonotype was found a few times. This sequence joins TRBV28 and TRBJ2-7; TRBD2 matches 14 bases. Germline V gene sequence: CDR1 MDHEN, CDR2 SYDVKM. CDR3 size: 15 residues. The V segment lost 5 bases and the J segment 9 bases; nucleotides outside the gene matches: 9. As DNA, the CDR3 is TGTGCCAGCAGTACCGTCTCGACTAGCGGGAGGGTGCAGTACTTC. Its translation is CASSTVSTSGRVQYF. Variable domain in full (rest from reference TRBV28 and TRBJ2-7): DVKVTQSSRYLVKRTGEKVFLECVQDMDHENMFWYRQDPGLGLRLIYFSYDVKMKEKGDIPEGYSVSREKKERFSLILESASTNQTSMYLCASSTVSTSGRVQYFGPGTRLTVT.

The chain recombines TRBV7-2 with TRBJ1-5; D gene uncertain. Trimming shortened V by 5 bases and J by 4 bases, and 6 bases separated the two germline ends. From germline, CDR1 is SGHTA and CDR2 FQGNSA. This CDR3 is built from 12 residues. The CDR3 DNA follows: TGTGCCAGCAGCGAACGGAATCAGCCCCAGCATTTT. It translates to CASSERNQPQHF.

The rearrangement links TRBV6-2 or TRBV6-3 to TRBJ1-3; D remains unclear. Trimming pared 8 bases from V and 0 bases from J, leaving 8 bases between. Germline assignment: CDR1 MNHEY and CDR2 SVGEGT. This CDR3 spans 13 amino acids. The CDR3 region is CASRRSSGNTIYF. The CDR3 DNA is TGTGCCAGCCGACGCAGCTCTGGAAACACCATATATTTT.

The table lists this clonotype with a few counts. The J gene is TRBJ2-3, the V gene TRBV4-3; 7 positions agree with TRBD2. V shed 4 bases, J shed 0 bases, and the junction held 13 bases outside the gene matches. Germline values: CDR1 LGHNA, CDR2 YSLEER. CDR3 size: 18 residues. The DNA of the CDR3 is TGCGCCAGCAGCCTCGGAGGCGGGAGCCCATCTAGCACAGATACGCAGTATTTT. It is translated as CASSLGGGSPSSTDTQYF.

This clonotype came up a few times. This CDR3 reads CASSFPGTSGGEQYF. As DNA, the CDR3 is TGTGCCAGCAGTTTCCCCGGGACTAGCGGAGGAGAGCAGTACTTC. The chain combines TRBV28 with TRBJ2-7, with 11 bases fitting TRBD2. The ends lost 3 bases at V and 7 bases at J; junction bases unmatched: 8. The CDR3 runs to 15 residues. Looked up from germline, CDR1 is MDHEN and CDR2 is SYDVKM.

V and J are TRBV20-1 and TRBJ2-3; 8 positions match TRBD2. Trimming cost V 3 bases and J 5 bases; bases outside gene matches: 10. The CDR3 is 15 residues long. Germline loops: CDR1 DFQATT, CDR2 SNEGSKA (reference sequence). The CDR3, as DNA: TGCAGTGCTAGCTACGACCCCGGGGGGGGAGATACGCAGTATTTT. Protein product: CSASYDPGGGDTQYF.

The rearrangement links TRBV7-2 to TRBJ2-5, with D perhaps TRBD1 (5 bases). Deletions cut 0 bases from V and 3 bases from J, with 5 bases between. The germline V gene encodes CDR1 SGHTA and CDR2 FQGNSA. The CDR3 totals 13 residues. CDR3 region: CASSLAREETQYF. The CDR3 DNA is TGTGCCAGCAGCTTAGCCAGGGAAGAGACCCAGTACTTC.

This clonotype was counted only a few times. This chain links TRBV6-1 with TRBJ2-1; the D gene is possibly TRBD1 (6 bases). The germline V gene has CDR1 MNHNS and CDR2 SASEGT. Trimming left V 5 bases short and J 6 bases short, with 17 bases between. The CDR3 contains 15 residues. CDR3 in amino acids: CASSFLGGAPNEQFF. As DNA, the CDR3 is TGTGCCAGCAGTTTTTTAGGGGGAGCTCCCAATGAGCAGTTCTTC.

The V gene is TRBV27, the J gene TRBJ1-2, with no clear D. CDR3 length equals 13 residues. CDR1 MNHEY and CDR2 SMNVEV come from the germline V gene (reference sequence). Between the trimmed V and J ends, which lost 5 bases and 3 bases, there was a span of 10 bases. CDR3 in amino acids: CASSRERYYGYTF. CDR3 nucleotides: TGTGCCAGCAGTAGGGAAAGGTACTATGGCTACACCTTC.

This chain uses TRBV20-1 with TRBJ2-1; D remains ambiguous. Trimming took 2 bases from V and 9 from J, leaving 17 bases between them. The CDR3 totals 14 residues. Germline CDR1 is DFQATT and CDR2 is SNEGSKA (reference sequence). In nucleotides, the CDR3 is TGCAGTGCTAGATGGGGTGCGGCAATGGGTGAGCAGTTCTTC. Encoded protein: CSARWGAAMGEQFF.

This clonotype was observed a handful of times. The chain links TRBV7-2 to TRBJ2-1; 8 nucleotides match TRBD1. The V gene end was trimmed by 6 bases and the J gene end by 5 bases; junction bases not matched to a gene: 9. This CDR3 has 15 residues. Germline-derived CDR1 and CDR2 are SGHTA and FQGNSA. DNA for the CDR3: TGTGCCAGCAGTCTCGGACAGGGTCTTGACAATGAGCAGTTCTTC. The encoded protein is CASSLGQGLDNEQFF.

This clonotype is a singleton in its sample. A read error is possible here, since a much larger clone lies one base away. CDR3 protein: CASIFGLAGDERFF. In DNA form, the CDR3 reads TGTGCCAGCATTTTCGGCCTAGCGGGAGACGAGCGGTTCTTC. The V gene is TRBV27, the J gene TRBJ2-1; 10 bases align to TRBD2. The CDR3 contains 14 residues. The germline gives CDR1 MNHEY, CDR2 SMNVEV (reference sequence).

A few counts support this clonotype. The rearrangement links TRBV25-1 to TRBJ1-1; no reliable D call. The CDR3 length is 11 residues. Germline V CDR1 and CDR2: MGHDK, SYGVNS. The ends were cut back, 0 bases at V and 9 bases at J, with 5 bases in the middle. The CDR3 sequence is CASSEYGKAFF. CDR3 in DNA: TGTGCCAGCAGTGAATACGGGAAAGCTTTCTTT. The variable domain in full, completed from reference TRBV25-1 and TRBJ1-1, reads EADIYQTPRYLVIGTGKKITLECSQTMGHDKMYWYQQDPGMELHLIHYSYGVNSTEKGDLSSESTVSRIRTEHFPLTLESARPSHTSQYLCASSEYGKAFFGQGTRLTVV.

The chain links TRBV3-1 to TRBJ2-3, with 7 bases lining up with TRBD1. V was pared by 3 bases and J by 10 bases, with 4 bases of the junction left unmatched. This CDR3 region has 12 residues. CDR1 is LGHDT and CDR2 is YNNKEL in the germline V gene (reference sequence). CDR3 nucleotide sequence: TGTGCCAGCAGCCACAATACAGGGGCGCAGTATTTT. Residues: CASSHNTGAQYF.

There are a few counts of this clonotype. The chain employs TRBV11-2 and TRBJ2-7; D unresolved. CDR3 length equals 12 residues. In germline, CDR1 is SGHAT, CDR2 FQNNGV. Trimming removed 5 bases at V and 4 bases at J, with 9 bases between. CDR3 sequence (DNA): TGTGCCAGCAGCAAGGACGCTTACGAGCAGTACTTC. This sequence encodes CASSKDAYEQYF.

Concerning this clonotype: It may be a read error: a sequence one base away is much more abundant. The chain recombines TRBV6-1 with TRBJ2-7; D is uncertain. The CDR3 is 14 amino acids. From germline, CDR1 is MNHNS and CDR2 SASEGT. CDR3 residues: CASSEGWESYKQYF. The CDR3 DNA reads as TGTGCCAGCAGTGAAGGCTGGGAATCCTACAAGCAGTACTTC.

This chain links TRBV2 with TRBJ2-5, with TRBD1 identical over 8 bases. The CDR3 is 13 amino acids. CDR1 SNHLY and CDR2 FYNNEI come from the germline V gene. V gave up 6 bases and J gave up 4 bases; unmatched junction bases: 4. CDR3 amino acids: CASRATGVETQYF. In nucleotides, the CDR3 is TGTGCCAGCAGAGCGACAGGGGTAGAGACCCAGTACTTC. Full variable domain (missing parts from reference TRBV2 and TRBJ2-5): EPEVTQTPSHQVTQMGQEVILRCVPISNHLYFYWYRQILGQKVEFLVSFYNNEISEKSEIFDDQFSVERPDGSNFTLKIRSTKLEDSAMYFCASRATGVETQYFGPGTRLLVL.

As to this clonotype: Germline and junction disagree at one end, which may indicate a read error. The rearrangement links TRBV7-9 to TRBJ1-1; D remains unclear. Germline loops: CDR1 SEHNR, CDR2 FQNEAQ (reference sequence). CDR3 length: 15 amino acids. The CDR3: CARRGRATLNTEAFF. The CDR3 DNA is TGTGCCCGCAGAGGAAGGGCTACCTTGAACACTGAAGCTTTCTTT. Supplemented by reference TRBV7-9 and TRBJ1-1, the full variable domain reads DTGVSQNPRHKITKRGQNVTFRCDPISEHNRLYWYRQTLGQGPEFLTYFQNEAQLEKSRLLSDRFSAERPKGSFSTLEIQRTEQGDSAMYLCARRGRATLNTEAFFGQGTRLTVV.

This clonotype was observed at least ten times. The chain links TRBV6-1 to TRBJ1-1; D unclear. This CDR3 contains 12 residues. In germline, CDR1 is MNHNS, CDR2 SASEGT. The V gene lost 5 bases and the J gene lost 13 bases, with 17 bases spanning the gap. The CDR3 region is CASSSWTGTGFF. The CDR3 region has the DNA TGTGCCAGCAGTTCGTGGACCGGCACGGGTTTCTTT.

This clonotype was recorded at least ten times. This chain joins TRBV7-2 and TRBJ2-3; 9 bases are a match to TRBD1. There are 14 residues in the CDR3. With V trimmed by 5 bases and J by 5 bases, 5 bases remained unmatched. Germline V CDR1 and CDR2: SGHTA, FQGNSA. The CDR3 coding sequence is TGTGCCAGCAGCCTGGGACAGGGACAAGATACGCAGTATTTT. It encodes CASSLGQGQDTQYF.

The CDR3 is CASSVGENTGELFF. CDR3 DNA: TGTGCCAGCAGCGTAGGTGAGAACACCGGGGAGCTGTTTTTT. This chain connects TRBV9 to TRBJ2-2; D is unclear. The CDR3 spans 14 residues. V was trimmed by 0 bases and J by 1 base, leaving 4 bases between them. The germline CDR1 and CDR2 sequences are SGDLS and YYNGEE.

The sample holds a few counts of this clonotype. This rearrangement joins TRBV4-1 to TRBJ2-1; unclear D gene. V was shortened by 4 bases and J by 8 bases, with 9 bases between the two germline ends. Germline CDR1 reads MGHRA; CDR2 reads YSYEKL. This CDR3 spans 12 amino acids. The CDR3 loop reads CASSREGYEQFF. CDR3 nucleotide sequence: TGCGCCAGCAGCCGGGAAGGTTATGAGCAGTTCTTC.

The J gene is TRBJ2-1, the V gene TRBV18, with a tentative D call TRBD2 (5 bases). CDR3 length: 13 amino acids. Germline CDR1 reads KGHSH; CDR2 reads LQKENI. Trimming pared 3 bases from V and 10 bases from J, leaving 13 bases between. The CDR3 spells CASSPDSPREQFF. The CDR3 bases are TGTGCCAGCTCACCGGACTCTCCGCGGGAGCAGTTCTTC.

The rearrangement links TRBV24-1 to TRBJ2-1; D possibly matches TRBD1 or TRBD2 (5 bases each). CDR1 is KGHDR, CDR2 SFDVKD, per germline. Trimming stripped 3 bases from V and 5 bases from J, with 25 bases between. The CDR3 loop spans 19 amino acids. CDR3: CATSDRDGYLWGIHNEQFF. In DNA form, the CDR3 reads TGTGCCACCAGTGATCGGGACGGATACCTTTGGGGGATCCACAATGAGCAGTTCTTC.

This clonotype has a handful of counts. The chain combines TRBV20-1 with TRBJ2-7; D gene unclear. The CDR3 runs 13 residues. Germline-derived CDR1 and CDR2 are DFQATT and SNEGSKA (reference sequence). Trimming stripped 4 bases from V and 3 bases from J, with 13 bases between. The CDR3 DNA is TGCAGTGCTAAACACTGGAGTTTCTACGAGCAGTACTTC. The encoded protein is CSAKHWSFYEQYF.

This clonotype was recorded many times. The rearrangement links TRBV20-1 to TRBJ2-3; TRBD2 matches at 11 bases. Trimming at V came to 6 bases and at J to 3 bases, leaving 5 bases not matched to a gene. The CDR3 totals 14 residues. The germline V gene has CDR1 DFQATT and CDR2 SNEGSKA (reference sequence). DNA for the CDR3: TGCAGTGCCGCCCTAGCGGGGGGTACAGATACGCAGTATTTT. Amino acid sequence: CSAALAGGTDTQYF.